What follows is one T cell receptor beta chain and its context. Sequencing used immunoSEQ multiplex PCR; TCRdb keeps in-frame clones, though not all of them. The repertoire has tens of thousands of clones, approximately 80% of them found once; the top ten carry about 8%. The CDR3 contains 15 residues. The V and J ends lost 2 bases and 8 bases, in that order; junction bases with no gene match: 8. Germline assignment: CDR1 MDHEN and CDR2 SYDVKM. The record originates from a study of blood T cell repertoires in COVID-19. On the study more broadly: Italy, Spain and the United States were the sources of the convalescent and acute COVID-19 samples.

The chain employs TRBV28 and TRBJ2-1; 8 bases map to TRBD2. The sequence was obtained from a human donor in a cohort sampled during active COVID-19. The source material was peripheral blood. The CDR3 sequence: CASSLSGSYGDEQFF. CDR3 sequence (DNA): TGTGCCAGCAGTTTAAGCGGGAGCTACGGCGATGAGCAGTTCTTC.